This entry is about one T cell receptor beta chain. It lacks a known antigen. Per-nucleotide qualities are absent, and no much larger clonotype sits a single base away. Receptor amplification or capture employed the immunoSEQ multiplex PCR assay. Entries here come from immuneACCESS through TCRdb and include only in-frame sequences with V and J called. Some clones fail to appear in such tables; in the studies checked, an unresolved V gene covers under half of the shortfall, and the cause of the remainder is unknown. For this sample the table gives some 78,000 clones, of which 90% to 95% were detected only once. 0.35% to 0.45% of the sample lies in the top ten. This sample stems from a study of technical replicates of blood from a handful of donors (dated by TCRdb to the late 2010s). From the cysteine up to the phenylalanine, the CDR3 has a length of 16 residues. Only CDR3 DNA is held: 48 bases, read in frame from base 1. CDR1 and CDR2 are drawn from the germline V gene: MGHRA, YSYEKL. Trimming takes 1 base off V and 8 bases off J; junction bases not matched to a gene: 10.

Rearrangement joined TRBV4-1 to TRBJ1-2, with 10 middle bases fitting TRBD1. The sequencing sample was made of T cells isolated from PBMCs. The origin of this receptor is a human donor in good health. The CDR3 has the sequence CASSQVIRDRGAGYTF. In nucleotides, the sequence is TGCGCCAGCAGCCAAGTAATAAGGGACAGGGGTGCGGGCTACACCTTC.